Listed below are T cell receptor beta chains from one sample, sequenced in a study of cytomegalovirus exposure and HLA in healthy donors. Repertoires were generated with immunoSEQ multiplex PCR, while TCRdb's copy carries only in-frame clones and drops some. The sample has about 82,000 clones; 70% to 85% are singletons. The specimen was PBMCs. Receptor source: a man aged 35-49 years in good health and CMV-seropositive. CDR3s include the opening cysteine and the closing phenylalanine or tryptophan. D genes are given only for firm matches. Not all rows give a size; the values are once, few, many and, for expanded clones, a class.

clone_size d_call j_call v_call cdr3_nt cdr3_aa
- TRBD1 TRBJ1-4 TRBV10-1 TGCGCCAGCAGAACCGGGACAGGGCGAGAAAAACTGTTTTTT CASRTGTGREKLFF
- TRBD2 TRBJ2-3 TRBV5-1 TGCGCCAGCAGCCGTCGACTAGCTGACACAGATACGCAGTATTTT CASSRRLADTDTQYF
- TRBD1 TRBJ1-5 TRBV9 TGTGCCAGCAGCGTAGGAAGGGGGCGGAATCAGCCCCAGCATTTT CASSVGRGRNQPQHF
- TRBD1 TRBJ1-2 TRBV20-1 TGCAGTGCCTATTGGACAGGGCGCTACACCTTC CSAYWTGRYTF
few TRBD1 TRBJ1-5 TRBV5-4 TGCGCCAGCAGCCAAGACAGGGGGCTAAGCAATCAGCCCCAGCATTTT CASSQDRGLSNQPQHF
- TRBD1 TRBJ2-7 TRBV28 TGTGCCAGCAGTTGGGGGACAGGGGGGTTGGACGAGCAGTACTTC CASSWGTGGLDEQYF
- - TRBJ2-7 TRBV5-1 TGCGCCAGCAGCTTACAGGAGCCCTCCTACGAGCAGTACTTC CASSLQEPSYEQYF
- - TRBJ2-2 TRBV1 TGCACCAGCAGCCAAGAGTTTCCGCTAGCGGACAGCACCGGGGAGCTGTTTTTT CTSSQEFPLADSTGELFF
few - TRBJ1-4 TRBV5-1 TGCGCCAGCAGCTTGCAGGGGCGGGGGGAAAAACTGTTTTTT CASSLQGRGEKLFF
- TRBD1 TRBJ1-3 TRBV7-8 TGTGCCAGCAGCCACCGGGACAGTCACACCACCTCTGGAAACACCATATATTTT CASSHRDSHTTSGNTIYF
- TRBD1 TRBJ1-2 TRBV28 TGTGCCAGCAATGTCCCGGGACAGGGGCGCTATGGCTACACCTTC CASNVPGQGRYGYTF
- - TRBJ2-3 TRBV2 TGTGCCAGCAGGGAGGGAGTGGCAGATACGCAGTATTTT CASREGVADTQYF
few TRBD1 TRBJ1-2 TRBV13 TGTGCCAGCAGCCAGGGGGCCTTCTATGGCTACACCTTC CASSQGAFYGYTF
- - TRBJ1-6 TRBV5-6 TGTGCCAGCAGCCCACAGGAGACCATAACCCGTTACGAGTTT CASSPQETITRYEF